The clone carrying this T cell receptor beta chain was picked up one time. The data originate from a study of blood T cell repertoires in COVID-19. Study processing details: Quantification of nucleated cells was approximated via reference gene primer amplification. Here immunoSEQ multiplex PCR was the method, and the copy in TCRdb shows in-frame clones only, minus some. The V and J calls and clone size come from that table; D and trimming were worked out from the DNA. The data show around 280,000 clones, around 90% seen once. Those enrolled, adults aged roughly 18 to 90 years, came from roughly 23 US areas. The germline V gene encodes CDR1 MNHEY and CDR2 SMNVEV (reference sequence). The V end lost 5 bases, the J end lost 1 base, and 11 bases lay between the germline ends. CDR3 length: 14 residues.

The TCR sequence derives from a woman between 18 and 29 years old with acute COVID-19. The rearrangement uses TRBV27 and TRBJ1-2; tentatively, D is TRBD1 (5 bases). Input material: PBMCs or T cells enriched from blood (not recorded which). CDR3 DNA sequence: TGTGCCAGCAGTCCGAGGACAAGTAACTATGGCTACACCTTC. Amino acids: CASSPRTSNYGYTF.